Below are 9 T cell receptor beta chains sequenced from a single sample in a study of blood T cells in healthy people across ages. The second PCR ran roughly 7 to 12 cycles with a sample-barcoded 5' primer and J-beta primers. A single record per CDR3 protein comes from TCRdb applying MiXCR to the 5' RACE reads. Counted here are 1,300,000 or so distinct CDR3 sequences, around 55% occurring once; the ten biggest clones make up under 8.5%. The sequenced material came from blood. Receptors originate from a man in his late teens or twenties in good health.

The chain links TRBV5-1 to TRBJ1-5, with D maybe TRBD1 (5 bases). The CDR3 has 14 residues. CDR1 SGHRS and CDR2 YFSETQ come from the germline V gene. V lost 4 bases and J 4 bases, leaving 12 bases between the germline ends. CDR3 residues: CASSAGMGNQPQHF. As DNA, the CDR3 is TGCGCCAGCAGCGCAGGGATGGGAAATCAGCCCCAGCATTTT. The whole variable domain, remainder taken from reference TRBV5-1 and TRBJ1-5, is KAGVTQTPRYLIKTRGQQVTLSCSPISGHRSVSWYQQTPGQGLQFLFEYFSETQRNKGNFPGRFSGRQFSNSRSEMNVSTLELGDSALYLCASSAGMGNQPQHFGDGTRLSIL.

This chain links TRBV20-1 with TRBJ2-7; D tentatively reads TRBD1 or TRBD2 (7 bases each). CDR3 size: 15 residues. Germline V gene data show CDR1 as DFQATT and CDR2 as SNEGSKA (reference sequence). Trimming removed 2 bases at V and 0 bases at J, with 14 bases between. CDR3 in amino acids: CSARPTGRASYEQYF. The CDR3 DNA reads as TGCAGTGCTAGACCGACAGGGAGGGCCTCCTACGAGCAGTACTTC.

This rearrangement joins TRBV7-9 to TRBJ1-5; 9 bases match TRBD1. This CDR3 is 16 amino acids long. Germline-derived CDR1 and CDR2 are SEHNR and FQNEAQ (reference sequence). V lost 6 bases and J lost 3; bases outside the gene matches: 9. Written as DNA, the CDR3 is TGTGCCAGCAGTTCTAATACAGGGGGCAACAATCAGCCCCAGCATTTT. Residues: CASSSNTGGNNQPQHF.

A few counts support this clonotype. The chain combines TRBV2 with TRBJ2-3; D may be TRBD2 (5 bases). The germline V and J ends were trimmed by 7 bases and 1 base, with 12 bases remaining between them. CDR3 length: 14 residues. In germline, CDR1 is SNHLY, CDR2 FYNNEI. The CDR3 nucleotides read TGTGCCAGCACCCCAGCGGACCGCACAGATACGCAGTATTTT. It is translated as CASTPADRTDTQYF.

This clonotype was detected only a few times. This chain joins TRBV10-3 and TRBJ2-3, with D unresolved. Trimming pared 8 bases from V and 3 bases from J, leaving 6 bases between. Per the germline V gene, CDR1 is ENHRY and CDR2 is SYGVKD. The CDR3 spans 11 residues. This CDR3 is CAISTTDTQYF. CDR3 nucleotide sequence: TGTGCCATCTCGACTACAGATACGCAGTATTTT.

On this clonotype itself: Germline is not matched at one junction end, which may reflect a read error. This chain links TRBV24-1 with TRBJ2-3; no reliable D call. This CDR3 is built from 17 residues. Germline-derived CDR1 and CDR2 are KGHDR and SFDVKD. CDR3 DNA: TGTGCCACCAGTGATTGGTCCGGCAGGCCCAGCACAGATACGCAGTGTTTT. Translating it yields CATSDWSGRPSTDTQCF.

This chain uses TRBV29-1 with TRBJ1-4, with D perhaps matching TRBD1 (6 bases). Trimming pared 0 bases from V and 8 bases from J, leaving 10 bases between. This CDR3 spans 13 amino acids. Germline CDR1 is SQVTM and CDR2 is ANQGSEA. CDR3: CSVEEGGGEKLFF. CDR3 DNA sequence: TGCAGCGTTGAAGAGGGTGGGGGCGAAAAACTGTTTTTT.

This sequence joins TRBV2 and TRBJ2-6; weak D call: TRBD2 (7 bases). Germline V gene sequence: CDR1 SNHLY, CDR2 FYNNEI. The CDR3 length is 14 residues. V was cut by 7 bases and J by 1 base, with 8 bases left in between. The CDR3 coding sequence is TGTGCCAGCAAGGGGGGGTCTGGGGCCAACGTCCTGACTTTC. Translated: CASKGGSGANVLTF.

This clonotype was detected only a few times. This chain links TRBV10-3 with TRBJ2-5; D remains ambiguous. Germline loops: CDR1 ENHRY, CDR2 SYGVKD. The CDR3 consists of 13 residues. V dropped 10 bases and J dropped 3 bases, with 15 bases sitting between them. The CDR3 nucleotides are TGTGCCACCTCTGGGGTTAGAAAAGAGACCCAGTACTTC. Its protein product is CATSGVRKETQYF.